Given below is one T cell receptor beta chain in context. The table lists this clone with a few counts. Its specific antigen is unknown. Nothing much larger sits one base from this clone, and base qualities are not available. These data are taken from a study of graft-versus-host responses after intestinal transplantation (TCRdb year 2021). Turning to the overall study: Multivisceral, liver-intestinal, or isolated intestinal transplants were received by the recipients. Anti-thymocyte globulin induction was given to all recipients, followed by maintenance tacrolimus and steroids for about 3 years. Graft-versus-host and host-versus-graft alloreactive T cell clones were tracked in the graft, circulation and bone marrow after intestinal transplantation using bulk TCR-beta CDR3 sequencing. Alloreactive clones were identified by sequencing pre-transplant mixed lymphocyte reaction products and comparing them with unstimulated pre-transplant donor and recipient T cells. Of the 20 to 25 intestinal transplant recipients enrolled in the cohort, one of whom was a retransplant, a few patients without pretransplant specimens were excluded. Donor T cell macrochimerism was defined as a peak of at least 4% donor T cells among recipient peripheral blood mononuclear cells. Samples from a few later patients were sequenced in-house on an Illumina MiSeq with MiXCR processing rather than by the commercial service. Study-wide conclusions, independent of this receptor: GvH clones were found in recipient bone marrow, and some of the GvH clones appeared earlier in ileal mucosa or blood, which is consistent with an intestinal mucosal origin. Peak levels of circulating GvH clones were associated with declines in HvG clones early after transplant. High GvH to HvG T cell clonal ratios were observed in the allografts of patients with donor T cell macrochimerism. Conclusions were limited by the relatively low number and heterogeneity of intestinal transplant patients.

Blood samples were collected up to 4 times in the first month after transplant and then at least monthly when available. The library was built by means of the immunoSEQ multiplex PCR assay. For most patients, genomic DNA was subjected to high-throughput TCR-beta CDR3 sequencing by Adaptive Biotechnologies. On the authors' methods: Adaptive's ImmunoSEQ software supplied the TCR sequencing data for 15 to 20 patients, while MiXCR and VDJtools were used to process a few other patients. CDR3 nucleotide sequences shared between donor and recipient were removed because the origin of such sequences could not be assigned. To count as alloreactive, a clone needed at least 2-fold expansion over unstimulated cells and a minimum CFSE-low frequency of 0.002% (template counts) or 0.001% (read counts). Clones detected in sequenced pre-transplant spleen, lymph node, or MLR CFSE-low populations of the donor or recipient were defined as mappable. The cumulative frequency of alloreactive clones was calculated as a percentage of all sequences, weighted by copy number. The source is immuneACCESS, and TCRdb retained only in-frame sequences with V and J called. Part of the clones is not carried over; for the studies checked, unresolved V genes explain less than half of this, and the remainder is unexplained. Clone size and the V and J calls come from that table; the DNA yielded D and trimming. The sample data list under 15,000 clones, and roughly 93% of these were observed just once. The top ten clonotypes cover about 4.2% of the sample.

V is pared back by 3 bases and J by 7 bases, with 13 bases lying between the germline termini. The germline V gene gives CDR1 as MNHNS and CDR2 as SASEGT. Reading from cysteine to phenylalanine, the CDR3 counts 14 amino acids. Only the CDR3 DNA is retained, 42 bases long and in frame from the first base. The origin of this receptor is a human patient who received an intestinal transplant, so some T cells may come from the graft donor. The receptor chain draws on TRBV6-1 and TRBJ1-5, with the D gene not confidently named. This specimen was PBMCs, taken approximately 35 months after intestinal transplantation. The DNA is TGTGCCAGCAGTGACGGCGAGGGTCCCCAGCCCCAGCATTTT. Translated, it gives CASSDGEGPQPQHF.